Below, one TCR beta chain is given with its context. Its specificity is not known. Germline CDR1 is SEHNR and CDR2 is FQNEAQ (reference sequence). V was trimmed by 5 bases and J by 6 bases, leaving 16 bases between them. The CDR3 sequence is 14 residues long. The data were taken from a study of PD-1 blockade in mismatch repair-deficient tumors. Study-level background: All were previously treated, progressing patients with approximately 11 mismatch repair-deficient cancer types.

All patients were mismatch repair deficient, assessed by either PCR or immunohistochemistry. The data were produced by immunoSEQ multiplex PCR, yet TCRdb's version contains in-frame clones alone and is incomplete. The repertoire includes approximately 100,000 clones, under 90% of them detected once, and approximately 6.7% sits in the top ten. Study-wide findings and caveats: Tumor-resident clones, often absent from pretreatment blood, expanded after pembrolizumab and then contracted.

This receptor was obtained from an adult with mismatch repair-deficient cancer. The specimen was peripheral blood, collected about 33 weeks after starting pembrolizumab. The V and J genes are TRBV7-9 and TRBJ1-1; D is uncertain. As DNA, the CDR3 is TGTGCCAGCAGCCCCCTCGGTGCCGACCCTGAAGCTTTCTTT. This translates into CASSPLGADPEAFF.